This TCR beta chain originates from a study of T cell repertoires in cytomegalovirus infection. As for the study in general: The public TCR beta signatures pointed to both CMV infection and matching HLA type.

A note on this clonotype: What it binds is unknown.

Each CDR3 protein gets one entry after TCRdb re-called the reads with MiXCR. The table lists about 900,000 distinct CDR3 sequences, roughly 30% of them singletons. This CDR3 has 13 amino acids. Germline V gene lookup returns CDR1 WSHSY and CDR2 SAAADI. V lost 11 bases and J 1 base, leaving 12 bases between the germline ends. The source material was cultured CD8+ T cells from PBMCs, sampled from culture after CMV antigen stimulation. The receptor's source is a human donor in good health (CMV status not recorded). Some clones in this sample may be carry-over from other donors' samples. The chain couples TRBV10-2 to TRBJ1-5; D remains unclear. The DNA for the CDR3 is TGCGCCGCATGGGCCGGCAGCAATCAGCCCCAGCATTTT. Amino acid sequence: CAAWAGSNQPQHF.